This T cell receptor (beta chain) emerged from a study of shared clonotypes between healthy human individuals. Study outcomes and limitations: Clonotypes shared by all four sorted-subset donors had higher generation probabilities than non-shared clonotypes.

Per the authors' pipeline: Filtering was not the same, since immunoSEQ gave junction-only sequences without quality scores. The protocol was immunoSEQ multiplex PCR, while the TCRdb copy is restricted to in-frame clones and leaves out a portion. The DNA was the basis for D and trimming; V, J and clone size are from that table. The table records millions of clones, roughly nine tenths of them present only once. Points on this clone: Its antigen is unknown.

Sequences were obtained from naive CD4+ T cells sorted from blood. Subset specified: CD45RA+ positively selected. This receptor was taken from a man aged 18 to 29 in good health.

This chain's CDR3 is CSGDRGRTEAFF. In DNA, the CDR3 is TGCAGCGGGGACAGGGGGCGCACTGAAGCTTTCTTT. V is TRBV29-1 and J is TRBJ1-1, with 12 bases that match TRBD1. In germline, CDR1 is SQVTM, CDR2 ANQGSEA. The V gene end was trimmed by 7 bases and the J gene end by 4 bases; junction bases not matched to a gene: 1. This CDR3 is 12 amino acids long.